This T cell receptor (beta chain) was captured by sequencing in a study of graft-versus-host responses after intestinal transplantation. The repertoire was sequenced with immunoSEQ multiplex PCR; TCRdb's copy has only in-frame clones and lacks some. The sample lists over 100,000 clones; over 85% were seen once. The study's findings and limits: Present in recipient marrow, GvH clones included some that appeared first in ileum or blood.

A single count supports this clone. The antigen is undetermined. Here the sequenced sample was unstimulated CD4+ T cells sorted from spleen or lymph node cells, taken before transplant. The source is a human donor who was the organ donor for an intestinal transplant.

CDR3 nucleotides: TGTGCCAGCGTGTCGGGGACTAGCATAACAGATACGCAGTATTTT. Its translation is CASVSGTSITDTQYF. The chain has TRBV9 and TRBJ2-3; TRBD2 aligns across 9 bases. Trimming at V came to 7 bases and at J to 3 bases, leaving 9 bases not matched to a gene. The CDR3 spans 15 residues. Germline V gives CDR1 SGDLS, CDR2 YYNGEE. Full variable domain (rest looked up from reference TRBV9 and TRBJ2-3): DSGVTQTPKHLITATGQRVTLRCSPRSGDLSVYWYQQSLDQGLQFLIQYYNGEERAKGNILERFSAQQFPDLHSELNLSSLELGDSALYFCASVSGTSITDTQYFGPGTRLTVL.